Following are 25 T cell receptor beta chains from one sample sequenced in a study of OX40 agonist ivuxolimab in advanced cancers. Generated by immunoSEQ multiplex PCR, the TCRdb table keeps only in-frame clones and is missing some. In the table there are around 80,000 clones, 75% to 90% of which are singletons. The sequences come from CD4+ or CD8+ T cells sorted from blood, collected in a trial of the OX40 agonist ivuxolimab. Receptor source: an adult with an advanced solid tumor such as melanoma, head and neck, liver or kidney cancer.

CDR3 sequence: CATSRAEQRGGDTQYF. CDR3 nucleotide sequence: TGTGCCACCAGCAGAGCTGAGCAGCGGGGCGGGGATACGCAGTATTTT. J is TRBJ2-3 and V is TRBV15, with 7 positions matching TRBD2. Germline V gives CDR1 LNHNV, CDR2 YYDKDF (reference sequence). Trimming took 1 base from V and 6 from J; bases not matched to a gene: 10. The CDR3 contains 16 residues.

DNA of the CDR3: TGCGCCAGCAGCTTGGCTGGGGACAGGGTATACAATGAGCAGTTCTTC. Its translation is CASSLAGDRVYNEQFF. V gene TRBV5-1 combines with J gene TRBJ2-1, with 9 bases aligning to TRBD1. This CDR3 comprises 16 residues. Per the germline V gene, CDR1 is SGHRS and CDR2 is YFSETQ. After removal of 0 bases from V and 4 bases from J, the junction contained 5 bases not matched to a gene.

The chain is built from TRBV9 and TRBJ1-2; 7 nucleotides agree with TRBD1. The V gene's germline CDR1 is SGDLS and CDR2 YYNGEE. The CDR3 runs to 13 residues. The ends lost 0 bases at V and 6 bases at J; junction bases unmatched: 2. CDR3 in amino acids: CASSVGQGDGYTF. The DNA for the CDR3 is TGTGCCAGCAGCGTAGGACAGGGCGATGGCTACACCTTC.

This chain uses TRBV18 with TRBJ2-7; 9 bases are shared with TRBD1. With 2 bases clipped from V and 7 bases from J, the junction kept 6 bases outside the gene matches. The CDR3 runs 14 residues. Germline CDR1 is KGHSH and CDR2 is LQKENI. Here the CDR3 DNA reads TGTGCCAGCTCACCAGGGACAGGGAAGCGGGAGCAGTACTTC. Protein: CASSPGTGKREQYF.

The J gene is TRBJ1-4, the V gene TRBV6-5; 8 nucleotides agree with TRBD1. J was trimmed by 8 bases and V by 2 bases; bases with no gene match: 7. Germline CDR1 MNHEY, CDR2 SVGAGI. This CDR3 contains 15 residues. The CDR3 protein is CASSYRDRGREKLFF. In DNA form, the CDR3 reads TGTGCCAGCAGTTACCGTGACAGGGGAAGGGAAAAACTGTTTTTT.

V is TRBV5-1 and J is TRBJ2-1; 8 bases agree with TRBD1. Germline V gene sequence: CDR1 SGHRS, CDR2 YFSETQ. V dropped 3 bases and J dropped 8; count of bases not matched to a gene: 10. The CDR3 is 15 residues long. The CDR3 sequence: CASSSFGQGLDEQFF. In DNA form, the CDR3 reads TGCGCCAGCAGCTCGTTCGGACAGGGCTTGGATGAGCAGTTCTTC.

The genes are TRBV11-2 and TRBJ2-7, with a weak D call TRBD1 (5 bases). V was clipped by 5 bases and J by 3 bases, with 17 bases between them. The CDR3 extends over 15 amino acids. Germline-derived CDR1 and CDR2 are SGHAT and FQNNGV. The CDR3 nucleotides are TGTGCCAGCAGCCCTGGGCGTGGGGCGTTCTACGAGCAGTACTTC. It encodes CASSPGRGAFYEQYF.

This rearrangement joins TRBV2 to TRBJ2-2, with 9 nucleotides matching TRBD1. The CDR3 extends over 14 amino acids. Trimming cost V 9 bases and J 1 base; bases outside gene matches: 3. Germline CDR1 SNHLY, CDR2 FYNNEI. As DNA, the CDR3 is TGTGCCAGACGGGGACAGGGGAACACCGGGGAGCTGTTTTTT. Protein product: CARRGQGNTGELFF. Supplemented by reference TRBV2 and TRBJ2-2, the full variable domain reads EPEVTQTPSHQVTQMGQEVILRCVPISNHLYFYWYRQILGQKVEFLVSFYNNEISEKSEIFDDQFSVERPDGSNFTLKIRSTKLEDSAMYFCARRGQGNTGELFFGEGSRLTVL.

The genes are TRBV4-1 and TRBJ1-2, with no clear D. The V end was cut by 0 bases, the J end by 5 bases, with 16 bases between. CDR3 size: 16 residues. Per the germline V gene, CDR1 is MGHRA and CDR2 is YSYEKL. CDR3 nucleotides: TGCGCCAGCAGCCAAGATCGAGGGAGGGTGTCGTATGGCTACACCTTC. Translation: CASSQDRGRVSYGYTF.

This clone was counted a few times. The V call is TRBV19, the J call TRBJ1-2; D perhaps matches TRBD1 (5 bases). Looked up from germline, CDR1 is LNHDA and CDR2 is SQIVND (reference sequence). With 5 bases removed from V and 4 bases from J, the gap between germline ends came to 17 bases. This CDR3 spans 15 amino acids. The CDR3 protein is CASSFQWGATYGYTF. The CDR3 DNA reads as TGTGCCAGTAGTTTCCAGTGGGGCGCCACCTATGGCTACACCTTC.

The chain links TRBV5-1 to TRBJ2-3; TRBD2 is a possible D gene (6 bases). Trimming took off 1 base at V and 0 bases at J, with 9 bases between the two ends. The germline gives CDR1 SGHRS, CDR2 YFSETQ. The CDR3 extends over 15 amino acids. This CDR3 is CASSLPGESTDTQYF. In nucleotides, the CDR3 is TGCGCCAGCAGCTTGCCGGGGGAAAGCACAGATACGCAGTATTTT.

This chain connects TRBV7-2 to TRBJ2-7; 9 bases align to TRBD2. This CDR3 is 15 amino acids long. V was pared by 5 bases and J by 3 bases, with 8 bases of the junction left unmatched. Germline V gene sequence: CDR1 SGHTA, CDR2 FQGNSA. The CDR3 reads CASSQAGGIGYEQYF. As DNA, the CDR3 is TGTGCCAGCAGCCAAGCGGGGGGAATTGGCTACGAGCAGTACTTC.

The rearrangement uses TRBV11-3 and TRBJ1-1; D is possibly TRBD1 (6 bases). Germline values: CDR1 SGHNT, CDR2 YENEEA. Trimming removed 0 bases at V and 4 bases at J, with 9 bases between. The CDR3 extends over 14 amino acids. CDR3 protein: CASSLEVRGTEAFF. The DNA for the CDR3 is TGTGCCAGCAGCTTAGAGGTCAGGGGCACTGAAGCTTTCTTT.

The rearrangement uses TRBV28 and TRBJ1-1; 9 nucleotides match TRBD1. CDR3 length: 15 residues. After removal of 3 bases from V and 1 base from J, the junction contained 3 bases not matched to a gene. Germline V gene data show CDR1 as MDHEN and CDR2 as SYDVKM. Here the CDR3 reads CASSFWTGANTEAFF. As DNA, the CDR3 is TGTGCCAGCAGTTTTTGGACAGGGGCGAACACTGAAGCTTTCTTT.

CDR3 sequence reads: CASSPVGIRDTQYF. CDR3 DNA: TGTGCCAGCAGCCCGGTGGGGATCCGAGATACGCAGTATTTT. V gene TRBV4-2 combines with J gene TRBJ2-3, with D hard to call. V was trimmed by 4 bases and J by 5 bases, leaving 13 bases between them. The CDR3 covers 14 residues. CDR1 is LGHNA and CDR2 is YNFKEQ in the germline V gene.

J is TRBJ1-3 and V is TRBV5-1; D ambiguous. The CDR3 is 14 residues long. Trimming left V 2 bases short and J 4 bases short, with 10 bases between. CDR1 is SGHRS and CDR2 is YFSETQ in the germline V gene. CDR3 nucleotide sequence: TGCGCCAGCAGCTTAGGGCAGAACGGAAACACCATATATTTT. Translated, it gives CASSLGQNGNTIYF.

Only one count was recorded for this clone. This chain uses TRBV18 with TRBJ1-4, with a weak D call TRBD1 (5 bases). V lost 2 bases, J lost 3 bases, and 16 bases lay in between. The germline V gene has CDR1 KGHSH and CDR2 LQKENI. The CDR3 has 17 amino acids. CDR3 sequence reads: CASSPNRGAPANEKLFF. CDR3 DNA sequence: TGTGCCAGCTCACCAAACCGGGGCGCGCCGGCTAATGAAAAACTGTTTTTT. Filled out from reference TRBV18 and TRBJ1-4, the complete variable domain reads NAGVMQNPRHLVRRRGQEARLRCSPMKGHSHVYWYRQLPEEGLKFMVYLQKENIIDESGMPKERFSAEFPKEGPSILRIQQVVRGDSAAYFCASSPNRGAPANEKLFFGSGTQLSVL.

The rearrangement uses TRBV10-2 and TRBJ2-3; 14 bases agree with TRBD2. Germline V lookup: CDR1 WSHSY, CDR2 SAAADI. CDR3 size: 16 residues. Trimming took 4 bases from V and 6 from J; bases not matched to a gene: 6. The CDR3 sequence is CASSAATSGGADTQYF. The DNA for the CDR3 is TGCGCCAGCAGTGCCGCGACTAGCGGGGGGGCGGATACGCAGTATTTT.

There are a few counts of this clone. The rearrangement uses TRBV7-9 and TRBJ2-7; D unclear. Germline V gives CDR1 SEHNR, CDR2 FQNEAQ (reference sequence). The V gene lost 3 bases and the J gene lost 9 bases, with 18 bases spanning the gap. The CDR3 length is 14 residues. This chain's CDR3 is CASSFEQTPSRQYF. The CDR3 region has the DNA TGTGCCAGCAGCTTCGAACAGACCCCGTCAAGGCAGTACTTC.

The chain combines TRBV2 with TRBJ2-5; D call uncertain. V was shortened by 6 bases and J by 1 base, with 6 bases between the two germline ends. Germline V lookup: CDR1 SNHLY, CDR2 FYNNEI. The CDR3 length is 12 residues. The CDR3 nucleotides are TGTGCCAGCAGGGTATTCCAAGAGACCCAGTACTTC. This translates into CASRVFQETQYF. The complete variable domain, with remaining parts taken from reference TRBV2 and TRBJ2-5, reads EPEVTQTPSHQVTQMGQEVILRCVPISNHLYFYWYRQILGQKVEFLVSFYNNEISEKSEIFDDQFSVERPDGSNFTLKIRSTKLEDSAMYFCASRVFQETQYFGPGTRLLVL.

The gene calls are TRBV5-4 and TRBJ2-1, with D hard to call. Trimming took 1 base from V and 10 from J, leaving 12 bases between them. The CDR3 extends over 13 amino acids. CDR1 and CDR2 (germline): SGHNT, YYREEE (reference sequence). CDR3 sequence: CASSLLGNGEQFF. The CDR3 DNA reads as TGTGCCAGCAGCTTGCTCGGCAACGGGGAGCAGTTCTTC. Complete variable domain (other parts from reference TRBV5-4 and TRBJ2-1): ETGVTQSPTHLIKTRGQQVTLRCSSQSGHNTVSWYQQALGQGPQFIFQYYREEENGRGNFPPRFSGLQFPNYSSELNVNALELDDSALYLCASSLLGNGEQFFGPGTRLTVL.

The rearrangement links TRBV2 to TRBJ1-1; D remains ambiguous. The CDR3 contains 12 residues. Germline V gene lookup returns CDR1 SNHLY and CDR2 FYNNEI. V lost 6 bases and J 1 base, leaving 6 bases between the germline ends. CDR3: CASRTTNTEAFF. For the CDR3, the DNA is TGTGCCAGCAGGACAACGAACACTGAAGCTTTCTTT. The whole variable domain, filled in from reference TRBV2 and TRBJ1-1, reads EPEVTQTPSHQVTQMGQEVILRCVPISNHLYFYWYRQILGQKVEFLVSFYNNEISEKSEIFDDQFSVERPDGSNFTLKIRSTKLEDSAMYFCASRTTNTEAFFGQGTRLTVV.

The rearrangement uses TRBV6-1 and TRBJ2-7; 10 nucleotides line up with TRBD1. The CDR3 loop spans 14 amino acids. Trimming at V came to 11 bases and at J to 11 bases, leaving 18 bases not matched to a gene. Germline values: CDR1 MNHNS, CDR2 SASEGT. The CDR3 sequence is CASIRDRGPGGEYF. In DNA, the CDR3 is TGTGCCTCAATCCGGGACAGGGGCCCTGGGGGAGAGTACTTC.

The rearrangement uses TRBV7-2 and TRBJ2-3; possible D gene TRBD1, 6 bases. The CDR3 is 18 amino acids. The V gene lost 3 bases and the J gene lost 0 bases, with 19 bases spanning the gap. Germline CDR1 and CDR2: SGHTA and FQGNSA. The CDR3 nucleotides are TGTGCCAGCAGCTTCTATCCGGGACACCTACCTAGCACAGATACGCAGTATTTT. This sequence encodes CASSFYPGHLPSTDTQYF.

This chain uses TRBV7-9 with TRBJ1-1, with D unresolved. CDR1 SEHNR and CDR2 FQNEAQ come from the germline V gene (reference sequence). Between the trimmed V and J ends, which lost 3 bases and 8 bases, there was a span of 10 bases. The CDR3 extends over 12 amino acids. This CDR3 reads CASSFTSREAFF. CDR3 coding DNA: TGTGCCAGCAGCTTCACTTCAAGGGAAGCTTTCTTT.